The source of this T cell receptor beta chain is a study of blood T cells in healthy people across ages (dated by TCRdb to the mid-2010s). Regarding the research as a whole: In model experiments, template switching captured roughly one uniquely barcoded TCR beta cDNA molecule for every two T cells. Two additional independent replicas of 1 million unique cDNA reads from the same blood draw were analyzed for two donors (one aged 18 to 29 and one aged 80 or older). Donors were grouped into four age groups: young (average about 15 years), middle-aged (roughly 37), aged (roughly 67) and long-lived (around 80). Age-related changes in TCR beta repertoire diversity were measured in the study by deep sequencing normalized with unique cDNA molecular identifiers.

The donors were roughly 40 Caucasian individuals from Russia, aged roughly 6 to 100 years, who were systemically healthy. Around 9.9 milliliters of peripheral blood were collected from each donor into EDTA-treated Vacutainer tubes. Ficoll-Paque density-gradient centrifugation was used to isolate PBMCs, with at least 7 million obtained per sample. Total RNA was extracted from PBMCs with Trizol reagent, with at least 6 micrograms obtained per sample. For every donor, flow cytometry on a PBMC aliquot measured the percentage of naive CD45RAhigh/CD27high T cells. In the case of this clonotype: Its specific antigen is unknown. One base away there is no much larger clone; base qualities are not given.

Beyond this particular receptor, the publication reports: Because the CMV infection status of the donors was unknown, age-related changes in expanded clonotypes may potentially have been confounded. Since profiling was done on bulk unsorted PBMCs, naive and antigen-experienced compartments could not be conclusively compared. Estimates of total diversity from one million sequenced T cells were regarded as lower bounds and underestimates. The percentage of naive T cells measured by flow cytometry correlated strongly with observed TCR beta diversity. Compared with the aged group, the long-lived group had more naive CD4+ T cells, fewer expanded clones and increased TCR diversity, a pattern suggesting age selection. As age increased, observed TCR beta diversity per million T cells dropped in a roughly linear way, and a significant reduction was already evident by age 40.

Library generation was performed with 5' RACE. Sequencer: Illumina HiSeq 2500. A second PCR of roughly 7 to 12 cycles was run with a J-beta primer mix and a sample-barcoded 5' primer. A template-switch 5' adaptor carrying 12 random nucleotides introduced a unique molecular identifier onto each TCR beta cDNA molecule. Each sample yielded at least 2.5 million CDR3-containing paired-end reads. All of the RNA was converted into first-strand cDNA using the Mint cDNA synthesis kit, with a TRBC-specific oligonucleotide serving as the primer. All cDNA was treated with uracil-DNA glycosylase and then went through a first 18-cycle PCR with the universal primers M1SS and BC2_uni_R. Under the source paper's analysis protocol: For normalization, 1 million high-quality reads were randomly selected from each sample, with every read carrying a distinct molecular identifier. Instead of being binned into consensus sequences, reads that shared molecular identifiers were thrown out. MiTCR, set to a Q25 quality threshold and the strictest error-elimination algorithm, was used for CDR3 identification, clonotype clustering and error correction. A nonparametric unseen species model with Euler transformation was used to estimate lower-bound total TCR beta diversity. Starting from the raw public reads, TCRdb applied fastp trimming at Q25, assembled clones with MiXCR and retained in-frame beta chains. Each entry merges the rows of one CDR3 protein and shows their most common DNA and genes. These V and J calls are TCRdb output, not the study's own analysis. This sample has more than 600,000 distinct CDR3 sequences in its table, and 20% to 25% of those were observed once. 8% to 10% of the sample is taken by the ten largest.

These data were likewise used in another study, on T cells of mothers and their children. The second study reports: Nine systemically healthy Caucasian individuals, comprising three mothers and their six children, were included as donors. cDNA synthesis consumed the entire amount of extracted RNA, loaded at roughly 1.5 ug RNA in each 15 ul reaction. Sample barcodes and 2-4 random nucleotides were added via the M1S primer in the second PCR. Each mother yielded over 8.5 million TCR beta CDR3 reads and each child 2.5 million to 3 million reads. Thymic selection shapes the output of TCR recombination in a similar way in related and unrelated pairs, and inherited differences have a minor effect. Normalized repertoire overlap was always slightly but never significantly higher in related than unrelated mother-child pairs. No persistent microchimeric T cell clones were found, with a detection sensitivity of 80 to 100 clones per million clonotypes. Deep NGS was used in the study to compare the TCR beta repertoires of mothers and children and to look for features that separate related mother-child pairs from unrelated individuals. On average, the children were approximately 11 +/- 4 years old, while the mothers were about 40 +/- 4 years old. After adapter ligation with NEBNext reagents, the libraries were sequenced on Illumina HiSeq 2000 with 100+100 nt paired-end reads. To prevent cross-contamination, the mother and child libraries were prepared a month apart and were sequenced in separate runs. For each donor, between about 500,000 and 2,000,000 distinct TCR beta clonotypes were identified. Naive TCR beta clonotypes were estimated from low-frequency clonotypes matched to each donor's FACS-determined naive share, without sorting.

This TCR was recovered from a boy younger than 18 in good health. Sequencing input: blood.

The DNA sequence reads TGTGCCAGCAGTGAGGGTACTAATGAAAAACTGTTTTTT. Its coded protein is CASSEGTNEKLFF. This chain is built from TRBV25-1 and TRBJ1-4; the D gene is unclear. CDR1 and CDR2, looked up from the germline V gene, are MGHDK and SYGVNS. The V end loses 3 bases and the J end loses 2 bases, and a stretch of 4 bases separates them. From cysteine to phenylalanine, the CDR3 is 13 amino acids long. The CDR3 DNA has 39 bases and is translated from base 1.